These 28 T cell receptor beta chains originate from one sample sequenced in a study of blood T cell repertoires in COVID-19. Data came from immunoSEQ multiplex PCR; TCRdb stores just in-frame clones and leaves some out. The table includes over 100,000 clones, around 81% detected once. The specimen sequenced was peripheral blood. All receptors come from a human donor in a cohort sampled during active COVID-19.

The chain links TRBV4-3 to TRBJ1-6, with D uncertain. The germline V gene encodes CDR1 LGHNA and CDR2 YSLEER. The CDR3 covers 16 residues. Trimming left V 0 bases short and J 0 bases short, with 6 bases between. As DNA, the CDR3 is TGCGCCAGCAGCCAAGACTGGAGCTCCTATAATTCACCCCTCCACTTT. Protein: CASSQDWSSYNSPLHF.

The CDR3 region is CASSLGGSSYEQYF. Here the CDR3 DNA reads TGCGCCAGCAGCTTGGGCGGGAGCTCCTACGAGCAGTACTTC. The chain couples TRBV5-1 to TRBJ2-7, with 7 bases aligning to TRBD2. V was pared by 0 bases and J by 0 bases, with 0 bases of the junction left unmatched. This CDR3 contains 14 residues. The germline CDR1 and CDR2 sequences are SGHRS and YFSETQ.

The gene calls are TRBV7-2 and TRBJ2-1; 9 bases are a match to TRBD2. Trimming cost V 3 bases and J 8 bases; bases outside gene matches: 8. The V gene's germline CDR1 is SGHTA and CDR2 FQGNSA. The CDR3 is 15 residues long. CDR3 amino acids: CASSFGTSNSHEQFF. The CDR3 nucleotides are TGTGCCAGCAGCTTCGGGACTAGCAACAGTCATGAGCAGTTCTTC.

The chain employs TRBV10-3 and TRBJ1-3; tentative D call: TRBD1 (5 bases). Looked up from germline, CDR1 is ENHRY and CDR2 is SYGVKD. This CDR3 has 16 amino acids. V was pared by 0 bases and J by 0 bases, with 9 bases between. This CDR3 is CAISESARGSGNTIYF. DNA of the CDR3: TGTGCCATCAGTGAGTCTGCAAGGGGCTCTGGAAACACCATATATTTT.

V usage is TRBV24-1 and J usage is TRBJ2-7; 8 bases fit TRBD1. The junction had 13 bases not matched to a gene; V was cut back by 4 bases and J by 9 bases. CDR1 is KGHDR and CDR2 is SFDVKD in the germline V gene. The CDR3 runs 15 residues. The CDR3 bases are TGTGCCACCAGTGACCAAGGGGACAGGCTGGCGGTGCAGTACTTC. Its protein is CATSDQGDRLAVQYF.

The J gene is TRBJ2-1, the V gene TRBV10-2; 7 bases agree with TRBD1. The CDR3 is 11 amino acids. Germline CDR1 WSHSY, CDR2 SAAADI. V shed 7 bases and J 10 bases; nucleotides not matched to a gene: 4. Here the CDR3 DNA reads TGCGCCAGCAAAACAGGGGTGGAGCAGTTCTTC. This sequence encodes CASKTGVEQFF.

CDR3 bases: TGTGCCAGCAGTTACCCCCAGGGGCGTGAGAACACTGAAGCTTTCTTT. Protein: CASSYPQGRENTEAFF. The chain links TRBV6-2 or TRBV6-3 to TRBJ1-1; D perhaps matches TRBD1 (6 bases). Germline assignment: CDR1 MNHEY and CDR2 SVGEGT. V was cut by 2 bases and J by 1 base, with 14 bases left in between. The CDR3 consists of 16 residues.

CDR3: CASSQARAGPYEQYF. Here the CDR3 DNA reads TGCGCCAGCAGCCAAGCGCGGGCGGGACCTTACGAGCAGTACTTC. V gene TRBV4-3 combines with J gene TRBJ2-7, with D possibly TRBD2 on 6 matching bases. The CDR3 totals 15 residues. Germline V gene data show CDR1 as LGHNA and CDR2 as YSLEER. Deletions cut 1 base from V and 4 bases from J, with 14 bases between.

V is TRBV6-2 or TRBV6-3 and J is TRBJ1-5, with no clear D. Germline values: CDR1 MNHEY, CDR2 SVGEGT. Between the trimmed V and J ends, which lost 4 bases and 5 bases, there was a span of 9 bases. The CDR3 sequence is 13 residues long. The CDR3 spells CASSLQLYQPQHF. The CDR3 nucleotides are TGTGCCAGCAGTTTACAGCTGTATCAGCCCCAGCATTTT.

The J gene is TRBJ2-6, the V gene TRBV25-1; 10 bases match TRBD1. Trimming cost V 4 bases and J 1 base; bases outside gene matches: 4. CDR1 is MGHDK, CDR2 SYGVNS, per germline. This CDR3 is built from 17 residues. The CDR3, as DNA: TGTGCCAGCAGTGTGGGGACAGGGGTGTCTGGGGCCAACGTCCTGACTTTC. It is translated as CASSVGTGVSGANVLTF.

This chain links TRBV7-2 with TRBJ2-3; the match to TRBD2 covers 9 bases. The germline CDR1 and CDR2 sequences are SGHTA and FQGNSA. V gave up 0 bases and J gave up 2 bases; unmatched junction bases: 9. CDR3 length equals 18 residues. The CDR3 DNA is TGTGCCAGCAGCTTAGCGACCCTTGCGGGGGGGATCACAGATACGCAGTATTTT. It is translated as CASSLATLAGGITDTQYF.

CDR3 sequence reads: CASSPRGAGSDEQFF. CDR3 in DNA: TGTGCCAGCAGCCCGCGGGGTGCGGGATCGGATGAGCAGTTCTTC. This chain joins TRBV7-2 and TRBJ2-1, with a tentative D call TRBD2 (6 bases). Per germline, CDR1 SGHTA and CDR2 FQGNSA. There are 15 residues in the CDR3. V lost 5 bases, J lost 8 bases, and 19 bases lay in between.

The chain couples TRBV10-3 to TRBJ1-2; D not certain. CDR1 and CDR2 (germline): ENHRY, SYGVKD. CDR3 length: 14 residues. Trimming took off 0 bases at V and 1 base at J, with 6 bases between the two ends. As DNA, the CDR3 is TGTGCCATCAGTGAGTCTGAGAATAACTATGGCTACACCTTC. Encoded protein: CAISESENNYGYTF.

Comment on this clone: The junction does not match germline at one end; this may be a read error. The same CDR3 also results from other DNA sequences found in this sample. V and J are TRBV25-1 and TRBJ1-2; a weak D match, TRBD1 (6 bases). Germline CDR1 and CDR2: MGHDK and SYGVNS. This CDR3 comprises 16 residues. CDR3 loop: CASSDSIGTSNYGYTF. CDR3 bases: TGTGCCAGCAGTGACTCAATCGGGACAAGTAACTATGGCTATACCTTC.

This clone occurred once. The CDR3 sequence is CASRPGQGAGEQYF. The CDR3 DNA reads TGTGCCAGCAGACCTGGACAGGGGGCGGGGGAGCAGTACTTC. This chain joins TRBV27 and TRBJ2-7, with 11 bases lining up with TRBD1. This CDR3 comprises 14 residues. Losses at the gene ends were 6 bases for V and 7 bases for J; bases not matched to a gene: 8. Germline assignment: CDR1 MNHEY and CDR2 SMNVEV (reference sequence).

CDR3 in DNA: TGTGCCAGCAGTTACCCCGGACAGGGGGCCACGGCTTTCTTT. This sequence encodes CASSYPGQGATAFF. The rearrangement joins TRBV6-6 to TRBJ1-1; TRBD1 matches 11 bases. The CDR3 is made up of 14 amino acids. CDR1 is MNHNY and CDR2 is SVGAGI in the germline V gene (reference sequence). With 2 bases clipped from V and 11 bases from J, the junction kept 7 bases outside the gene matches.

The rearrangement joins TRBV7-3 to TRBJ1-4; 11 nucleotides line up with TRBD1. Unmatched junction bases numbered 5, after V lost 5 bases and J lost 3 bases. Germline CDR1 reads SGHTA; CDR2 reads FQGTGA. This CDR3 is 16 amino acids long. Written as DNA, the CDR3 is TGTGCCAGCAGCCGGACAGGGGGCTCCCCTAATGAAAAACTGTTTTTT. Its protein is CASSRTGGSPNEKLFF.

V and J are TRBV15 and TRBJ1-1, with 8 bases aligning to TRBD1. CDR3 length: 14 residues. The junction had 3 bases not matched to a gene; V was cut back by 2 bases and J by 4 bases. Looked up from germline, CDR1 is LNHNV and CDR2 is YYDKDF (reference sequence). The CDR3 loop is CATSRTGQGTEAFF. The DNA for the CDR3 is TGTGCCACCAGCAGAACCGGACAGGGCACTGAAGCTTTCTTT. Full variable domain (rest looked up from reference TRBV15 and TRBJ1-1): DAMVIQNPRYQVTQFGKPVTLSCSQTLNHNVMYWYQQKSSQAPKLLFHYYDKDFNNEADTPDNFQSRRPNTSFCFLDIRSPGLGDTAMYLCATSRTGQGTEAFFGQGTRLTVV.

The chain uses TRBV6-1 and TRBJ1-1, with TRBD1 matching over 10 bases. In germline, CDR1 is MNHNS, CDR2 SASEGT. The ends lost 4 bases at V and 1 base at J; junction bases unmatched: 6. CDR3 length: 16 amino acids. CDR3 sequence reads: CASSGGQGVANTEAFF. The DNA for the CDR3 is TGTGCCAGCAGTGGCGGACAGGGGGTAGCGAACACTGAAGCTTTCTTT.

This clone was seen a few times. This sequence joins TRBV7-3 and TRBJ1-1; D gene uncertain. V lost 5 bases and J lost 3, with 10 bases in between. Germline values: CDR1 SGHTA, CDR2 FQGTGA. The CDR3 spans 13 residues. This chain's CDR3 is CASSVQSDTEAFF. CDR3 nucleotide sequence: TGTGCCAGCAGCGTACAGTCTGACACTGAAGCTTTCTTT.

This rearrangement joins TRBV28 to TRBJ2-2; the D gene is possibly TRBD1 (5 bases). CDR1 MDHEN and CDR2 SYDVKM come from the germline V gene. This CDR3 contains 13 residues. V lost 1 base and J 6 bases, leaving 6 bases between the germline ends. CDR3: CASSLLGAGELFF. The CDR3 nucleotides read TGTGCCAGCAGTTTATTAGGGGCCGGGGAGCTGTTTTTT.

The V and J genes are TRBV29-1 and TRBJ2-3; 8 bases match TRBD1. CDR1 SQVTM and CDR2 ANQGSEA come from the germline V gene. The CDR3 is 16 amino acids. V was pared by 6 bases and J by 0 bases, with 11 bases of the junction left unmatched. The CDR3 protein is CSVGSTDRDSTDTQYF. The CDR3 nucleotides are TGCAGCGTGGGCTCTACGGACAGGGATAGCACAGATACGCAGTATTTT.

This CDR3 reads CASSRGGANVLTF. The CDR3 bases are TGTGCCAGTAGTAGGGGCGGGGCCAACGTCCTGACTTTC. J is TRBJ2-6 and V is TRBV19, with a possible D match to TRBD1 (5 bases). CDR3 length: 13 amino acids. Trimming left V 4 bases short and J 4 bases short, with 5 bases between. The V gene's germline CDR1 is LNHDA and CDR2 SQIVND (reference sequence). Together with reference TRBV19 and TRBJ2-6, the CDR3 gives the full variable domain: DGGITQSPKYLFRKEGQNVTLSCEQNLNHDAMYWYRQDPGQGLRLIYYSQIVNDFQKGDIAEGYSVSREKKESFPLTVTSAQKNPTAFYLCASSRGGANVLTFGAGSRLTVL.

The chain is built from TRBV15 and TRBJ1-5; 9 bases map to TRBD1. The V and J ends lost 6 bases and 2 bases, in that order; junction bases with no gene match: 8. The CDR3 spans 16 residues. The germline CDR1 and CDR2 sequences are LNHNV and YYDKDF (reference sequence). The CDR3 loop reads CATSNRGLSGNQPQHF. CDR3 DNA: TGTGCCACCAGTAACAGGGGGCTCTCGGGCAATCAGCCCCAGCATTTT.

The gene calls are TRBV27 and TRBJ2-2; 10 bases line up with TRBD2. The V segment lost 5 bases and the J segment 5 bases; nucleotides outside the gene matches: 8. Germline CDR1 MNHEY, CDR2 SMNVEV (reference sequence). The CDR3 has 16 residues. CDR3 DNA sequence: TGTGCCAGCAGTATTACAGCGGGGGGGCCTACCGGGGAGCTGTTTTTT. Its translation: CASSITAGGPTGELFF.

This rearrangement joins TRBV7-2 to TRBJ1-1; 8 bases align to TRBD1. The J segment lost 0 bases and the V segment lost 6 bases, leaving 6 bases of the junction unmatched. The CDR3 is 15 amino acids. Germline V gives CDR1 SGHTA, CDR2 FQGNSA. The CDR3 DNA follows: TGTGCCAGCAGACGGACAGGGCTTATGAACACTGAAGCTTTCTTT. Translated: CASRRTGLMNTEAFF.

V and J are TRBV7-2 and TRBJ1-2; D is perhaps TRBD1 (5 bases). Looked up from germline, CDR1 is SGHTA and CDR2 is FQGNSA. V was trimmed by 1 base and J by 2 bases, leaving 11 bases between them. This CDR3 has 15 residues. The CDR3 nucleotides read TGTGCCAGCAGCTTAGGGTCAGGGTCGAACTATGGCTACACCTTC. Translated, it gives CASSLGSGSNYGYTF.

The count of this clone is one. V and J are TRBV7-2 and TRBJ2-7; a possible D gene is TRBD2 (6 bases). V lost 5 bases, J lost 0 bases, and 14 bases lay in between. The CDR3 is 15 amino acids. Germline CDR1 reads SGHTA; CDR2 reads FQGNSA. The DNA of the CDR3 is TGTGCCAGCAGCCAATCCGGGACTTACTCCTACGAGCAGTACTTC. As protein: CASSQSGTYSYEQYF.